These T cell receptor beta chains were read from a single sample in a study of PD-1 blockade in classical Hodgkin lymphoma. TCRdb keeps only in-frame clones here, not all; method: immunoSEQ multiplex PCR. The sample contains some 96,000 clones, approximately 88% of which appear only once. Source: peripheral blood mononuclear cells (PBMCs), taken at baseline. Receptor source: a human donor with classical Hodgkin lymphoma. Each CDR3 is given with its conserved first and last residue. A D gene is named only where the DNA matches it firmly. Rows may omit the clone size; those that give it use once, few, many or a size class.

j_gene	v_gene	len	abundance	d_gene	CDR3aa	CDR3nt
TRBJ1-2	TRBV5-1	15	-	-	CASSLAGSSNYGYTF	TGCGCCAGCAGCTTGGCCGGGAGTTCTAACTATGGCTACACCTTC
TRBJ1-1	TRBV7-8	14	-	-	CASSLTGVGTEAFF	TGTGCCAGCAGCTTGACGGGTGTGGGCACTGAAGCTTTCTTT
TRBJ1-1	TRBV29-1	13	-	TRBD1	CSVSRQGHTEAFF	TGCAGCGTTTCCCGACAGGGCCACACTGAAGCTTTCTTT
TRBJ1-1	TRBV5-1	15	-	-	CASSLGADMNTEAFF	TGCGCCAGCAGCTTGGGGGCAGATATGAACACTGAAGCTTTCTTT
TRBJ1-1	TRBV5-1	16	-	-	CASSERTVSMNTEAFF	TGCGCCAGCAGCGAGAGGACGGTATCTATGAACACTGAAGCTTTCTTT
TRBJ1-1	TRBV5-4	16	-	-	CASSLEGTGPNTEAFF	TGTGCCAGCAGCTTGGAAGGCACGGGCCCGAACACTGAAGCTTTCTTT
TRBJ1-1	TRBV28	13	-	-	CASSPPRVTEAFF	TGTGCCAGCAGTCCCCCCCGGGTGACTGAAGCTTTCTTT
TRBJ2-5	TRBV7-8	13	-	TRBD1	CASSADRQETQYF	TGTGCCAGCAGCGCGGACAGGCAAGAGACCCAGTACTTC
TRBJ2-5	TRBV11-2	15	-	-	CASSPRGAAGGTQYF	TGTGCCAGCAGCCCTAGGGGAGCGGCCGGGGGAACCCAGTACTTC
TRBJ1-5	TRBV7-2	15	once	-	CASSPSGGGRQPQHF	TGTGCCAGCAGCCCCTCCGGGGGGGGACGTCAGCCCCAGCATTTT
TRBJ2-1	TRBV12-1	10	-	-	CASSPNEQFF	TGTGCCAGCAGCCCCAATGAGCAGTTCTTC
TRBJ1-1	TRBV25-1	14	few	-	CASSPMRDPPEAFF	TGTGCCAGCAGTCCTATGAGGGACCCCCCCGAAGCTTTCTTT
TRBJ2-2	TRBV5-1	16	-	TRBD1	CASGQQGTANTGELFF	TGCGCCAGCGGACAACAGGGGACGGCGAACACCGGGGAGCTGTTTTTT
TRBJ1-1	TRBV30	14	-	-	CAWSEDTLNTEAFF	TGTGCCTGGAGCGAGGACACTTTGAACACTGAAGCTTTCTTT
TRBJ2-7	TRBV6-5	16	-	TRBD2	CASSLSWGGRWYEQYF	TGTGCCAGCAGTTTGAGTTGGGGCGGGAGGTGGTACGAGCAGTACTTC
TRBJ2-3	TRBV7-2	16	-	-	CASMEGRSGGTDTQYF	TGTGCCAGCATGGAAGGACGGAGCGGCGGCACGGATACGCAGTATTTT
TRBJ2-3	TRBV14	12	once	-	CASSPLGDTQYF	TGTGCCAGCAGCCCATTGGGTGATACGCAGTATTTT
TRBJ2-6	TRBV5-6	13	once	-	CASSPGGANVLTF	TGTGCCAGCAGCCCTGGTGGGGCCAACGTCCTGACTTTC
TRBJ1-5	TRBV10-3	15	-	-	CAISESKGGEQPQHF	TGTGCCATCAGTGAGTCGAAGGGGGGCGAACAGCCCCAGCATTTT
TRBJ2-2	TRBV10-2	18	-	-	CASSELVRRTQNTGELFF	TGCGCCAGCAGTGAGTTGGTTCGGAGGACCCAGAACACCGGGGAGCTGTTTTTT